This paragraph covers one T cell receptor beta chain sequence. Source study methods: Nucleated cell number was recorded as an estimate derived from reference gene primer amplification. Only in-frame clones appear in the TCRdb table, and some are missing; sequencing was by immunoSEQ multiplex PCR. V, J and clone size are those of that table, while D and trimming were read from the DNA. Among about 83,000 clones, approximately 88% were seen once, and the ten largest hold less than 45%. These data come from a study of blood T cell repertoires in COVID-19. Overall study context: PBMCs, B-cell-depleted T cells, or T cells provided the cDNA or gDNA that made up the material.

From germline, CDR1 is SGHKS and CDR2 YYEKEE (reference sequence). J was trimmed by 2 bases and V by 4 bases; bases with no gene match: 10. CDR3 length equals 16 residues. Material for sequencing was peripheral blood. The sequence was collected from a human donor in a cohort sampled during active COVID-19. The chain carries TRBV5-5 and TRBJ1-1; 8 nucleotides match TRBD1. The CDR3 nucleotides are TGTGCCAGCAGCCCGACGACAGGGGACCTCAACACTGAAGCTTTCTTT. As protein: CASSPTTGDLNTEAFF.